This T cell receptor (beta chain) was identified during a study of cytomegalovirus exposure and HLA in healthy donors. Donors were nominally healthy when sampled, though unrecorded immune exposures were likely. The primer mix had 60 Vbeta and 13 Jbeta primers. Sequencing was performed with immunoSEQ multiplex PCR; in TCRdb, only in-frame clones are kept and a portion is missing. This table lists about 200,000 clones. Germline V lookup: CDR1 SGHNT, CDR2 YENEEA. The CDR3 extends over 16 amino acids. The ends were cut back, 3 bases at V and 0 bases at J, with 13 bases in the middle. V gene TRBV11-3 combines with J gene TRBJ2-3; D might be TRBD1 (5 bases). This sequence was found in a man younger than 40 in good health and CMV-seronegative. The sequenced sample consisted of PBMCs. The CDR3 is CASSLGQLISTDTQYF. Written as DNA, the CDR3 is TGTGCCAGCAGCTTGGGGCAACTTATTAGCACAGATACGCAGTATTTT.